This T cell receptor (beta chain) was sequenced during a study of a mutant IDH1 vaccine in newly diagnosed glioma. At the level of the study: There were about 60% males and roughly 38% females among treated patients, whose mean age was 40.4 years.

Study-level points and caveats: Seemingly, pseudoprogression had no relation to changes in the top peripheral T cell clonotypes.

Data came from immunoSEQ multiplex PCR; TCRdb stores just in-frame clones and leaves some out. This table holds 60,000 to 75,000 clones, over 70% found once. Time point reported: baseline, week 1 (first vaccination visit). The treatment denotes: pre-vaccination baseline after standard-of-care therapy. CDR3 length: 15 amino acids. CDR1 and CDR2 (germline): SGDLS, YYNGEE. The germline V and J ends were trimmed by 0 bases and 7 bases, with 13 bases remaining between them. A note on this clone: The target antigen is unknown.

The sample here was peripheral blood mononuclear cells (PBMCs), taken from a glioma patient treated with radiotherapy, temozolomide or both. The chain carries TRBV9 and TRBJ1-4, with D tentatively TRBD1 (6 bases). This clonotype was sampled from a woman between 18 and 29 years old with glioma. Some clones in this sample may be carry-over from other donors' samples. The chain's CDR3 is CASSVVGGAGEKLFF. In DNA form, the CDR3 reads TGTGCCAGCAGCGTAGTTGGGGGCGCTGGTGAAAAACTGTTTTTT.